Below, 10 T cell receptor beta chains from the same sample are listed, as sequenced in a study of T cells after yellow fever vaccination. TCRdb called the 5' RACE reads again in MiXCR, with one record for every CDR3 protein. The sample records about 21,000 distinct CDR3 sequences, around 5% being singletons. The material sequenced was PBMCs, either bulk or a sorted T-cell subset (CD4+, CD8+, memory, or dextramer-sorted; not recorded which), taken more than 35 days after the first yellow fever vaccination. These receptors were collected from a man younger than 35 who received the YFV17D yellow fever vaccine.

This clonotype was detected ten times or more. The chain employs TRBV6-2 or TRBV6-3 and TRBJ1-5, with 9 bases matching TRBD1. The CDR3 is 15 residues long. The V gene end was trimmed by 6 bases and the J gene end by 7 bases; junction bases not matched to a gene: 10. The V gene's germline CDR1 is MNHEY and CDR2 SVGEGT. The CDR3, as DNA: TGTGCCAGCAGGGACGGACAGGGGTGGGAGCAGCCCCAGCATTTT. This encodes CASRDGQGWEQPQHF.

Ten or more counts support this clonotype. The chain joins TRBV5-1 to TRBJ1-2; 9 bases fit TRBD1. The germline CDR1 and CDR2 sequences are SGHRS and YFSETQ. The trim removed 6 bases at V and 6 bases at J, leaving 12 bases unmatched. The length of the CDR3 is 15 residues. CDR3 bases: TGCGCCAGCAACATCGGGACAGGGCTCTCCAATGGCTACACCTTC. Translated: CASNIGTGLSNGYTF.

This clonotype came up many times. CDR3 DNA sequence: TGTGCCAGCAGCCGCCCGACAGGGACAGGGAGCTCTGAAGCTTTCTTT. Its translation is CASSRPTGTGSSEAFF. This chain connects TRBV27 to TRBJ1-1; 9 nucleotides agree with TRBD1. Germline CDR1 and CDR2: MNHEY and SMNVEV (reference sequence). There are 16 residues in the CDR3. The V segment lost 6 bases and the J segment 6 bases; nucleotides outside the gene matches: 14.

This clonotype was recorded many times. The chain combines TRBV3-1 with TRBJ2-1; no definite D call. Germline-derived CDR1 and CDR2 are LGHDT and YNNKEL (reference sequence). V was trimmed by 0 bases and J by 9 bases, leaving 9 bases between them. CDR3 length: 13 amino acids. The CDR3 coding sequence is TGTGCCAGCAGCCAAGATACACGGACTGAGCAGTTCTTC. Its protein is CASSQDTRTEQFF.

This clonotype was observed a handful of times. The V gene is TRBV20-1, the J gene TRBJ1-5, with no clear D. V was clipped by 0 bases and J by 6 bases, with 12 bases between them. The germline V gene encodes CDR1 DFQATT and CDR2 SNEGSKA (reference sequence). This CDR3 comprises 14 residues. CDR3 DNA: TGCAGTGCTAGAGATCCTTTATCGGGTCAGCCCCAGCATTTT. Its protein product is CSARDPLSGQPQHF.

There are many counts of this clonotype. The chain links TRBV9 to TRBJ1-2; unclear D gene. V lost 2 bases and J 4 bases, leaving 12 bases between the germline ends. There are 14 residues in the CDR3. Germline CDR1 and CDR2: SGDLS and YYNGEE. The CDR3 reads CASSVGSTGYGYTF. CDR3 sequence (DNA): TGTGCCAGCAGCGTGGGGTCAACGGGCTATGGCTACACCTTC.

This clonotype was recorded at least ten times. The rearrangement uses TRBV6-5 and TRBJ2-3, with no clear D. Germline assignment: CDR1 MNHEY and CDR2 SVGAGI. Trimming took 2 bases from V and 13 from J, leaving 22 bases between them. The CDR3 length is 15 residues. The CDR3 DNA sequence: TGTGCCAGCAGTTACATCAGAGACCCCCGTATCCTAGAGTATTTT. Its translation is CASSYIRDPRILEYF.

This clonotype was detected ten times or more. The chain carries TRBV5-4 and TRBJ2-1; 8 positions match TRBD2. This CDR3 is 16 amino acids long. The germline V gene has CDR1 SGHNT and CDR2 YYREEE (reference sequence). V shed 4 bases and J 9 bases; nucleotides not matched to a gene: 15. The CDR3 DNA reads as TGTGCCAGCAGCGGGGCCGGGACTAGAACGCACAGTGAGCAGTTCTTC. This translates into CASSGAGTRTHSEQFF.

This clonotype was seen at least ten times. The V and J genes are TRBV5-6 and TRBJ2-3; D gene ambiguous. Germline-derived CDR1 and CDR2 are SGHDT and YYEEEE. Between the trimmed V and J ends, which lost 0 bases and 6 bases, there was a span of 2 bases. The CDR3 is 11 amino acids. CDR3 bases: TGTGCCAGCAGCTTGGGGGATACGCAGTATTTT. Amino acid sequence: CASSLGDTQYF.

This clonotype was seen ten or more times. The chain has TRBV15 and TRBJ2-5; D is undetermined. CDR1 is LNHNV, CDR2 YYDKDF, per germline (reference sequence). Trimming took off 0 bases at V and 4 bases at J, with 9 bases between the two ends. This CDR3 comprises 14 residues. In DNA, the CDR3 is TGTGCCACCAGCAGAGATTTGGGATCAGAGACCCAGTACTTC. Amino acid sequence: CATSRDLGSETQYF.